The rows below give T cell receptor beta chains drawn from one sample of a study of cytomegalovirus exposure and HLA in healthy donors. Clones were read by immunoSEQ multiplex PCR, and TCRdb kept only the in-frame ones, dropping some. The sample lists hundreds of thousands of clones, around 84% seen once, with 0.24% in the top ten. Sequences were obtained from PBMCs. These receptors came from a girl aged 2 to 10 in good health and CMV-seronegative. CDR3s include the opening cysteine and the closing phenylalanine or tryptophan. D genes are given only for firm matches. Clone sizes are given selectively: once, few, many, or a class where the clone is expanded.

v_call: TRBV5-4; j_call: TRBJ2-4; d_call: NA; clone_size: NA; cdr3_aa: CASSFTGSLAKNIQYF; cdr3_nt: TGTGCCAGCAGCTTTACAGGGAGTCTAGCCAAAAACATTCAGTACTTC
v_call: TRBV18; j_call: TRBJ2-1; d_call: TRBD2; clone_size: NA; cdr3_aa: CASSLTSGNNEQFF; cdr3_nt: TGTGCCAGCTCACTGACTAGCGGTAACAATGAGCAGTTCTTC
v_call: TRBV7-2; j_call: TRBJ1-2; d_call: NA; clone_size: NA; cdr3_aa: CASSFRGVNYGYTF; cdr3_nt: TGTGCCAGCAGCTTTCGGGGAGTTAACTATGGCTACACCTTC
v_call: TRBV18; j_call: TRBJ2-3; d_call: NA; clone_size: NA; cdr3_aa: CASSKRADTQYF; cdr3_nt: TGTGCCAGCTCAAAGAGGGCAGATACGCAGTATTTT
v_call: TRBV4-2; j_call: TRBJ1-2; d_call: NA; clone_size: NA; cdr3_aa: CASSQDLRFRLTGVKGYTF; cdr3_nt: TGTGCCAGCAGCCAAGATCTTCGATTTCGTCTGACAGGAGTTAAGGGCTACACCTTC
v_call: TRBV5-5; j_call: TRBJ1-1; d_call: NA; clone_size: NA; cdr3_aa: CASSYTDNSAFF; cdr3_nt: TGTGCCAGCAGCTACACTGACAATTCAGCTTTCTTT
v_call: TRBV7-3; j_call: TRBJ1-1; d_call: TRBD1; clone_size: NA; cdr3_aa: CASSSTGQGAKNTEAFF; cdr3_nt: TGTGCCAGCAGCTCGACGGGACAGGGGGCCAAGAACACTGAAGCTTTCTTT
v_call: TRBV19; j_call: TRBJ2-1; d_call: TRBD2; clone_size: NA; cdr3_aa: CASSILLAGGRNYNEQFF; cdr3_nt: TGTGCCAGTAGTATCCTCCTAGCGGGAGGCCGAAACTACAATGAGCAGTTCTTC
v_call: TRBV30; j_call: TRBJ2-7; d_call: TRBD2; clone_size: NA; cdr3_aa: CAWSVDVAGVYEQYF; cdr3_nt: TGTGCCTGGAGTGTAGATGTAGCGGGGGTATACGAGCAGTACTTC
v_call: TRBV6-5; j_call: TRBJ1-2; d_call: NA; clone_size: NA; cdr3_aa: CASSRGEGGYTF; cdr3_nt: TGTGCCAGCAGTCGGGGGGAGGGCGGCTACACCTTC
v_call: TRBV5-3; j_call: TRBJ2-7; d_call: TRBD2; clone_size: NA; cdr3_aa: CARRPGLAGFYEQYF; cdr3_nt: TGTGCCAGAAGACCGGGACTAGCGGGGTTCTACGAGCAGTACTTC
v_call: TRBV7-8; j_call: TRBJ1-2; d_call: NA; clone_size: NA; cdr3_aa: CASGRGGGYTF; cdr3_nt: TGTGCCAGCGGGAGAGGGGGAGGCTACACCTTC
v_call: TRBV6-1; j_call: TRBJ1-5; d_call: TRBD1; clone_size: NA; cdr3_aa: CASSPRGRGNQPQHF; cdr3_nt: TGTGCCAGCAGCCCCAGGGGGCGAGGCAATCAGCCCCAGCATTTT
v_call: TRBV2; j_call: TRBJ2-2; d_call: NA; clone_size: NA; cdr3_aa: CARQGSTGELFF; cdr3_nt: TGTGCCAGACAGGGTAGCACCGGGGAGCTGTTTTTT
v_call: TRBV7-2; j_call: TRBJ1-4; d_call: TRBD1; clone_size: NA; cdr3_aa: CASSWKPGQLEKLFF; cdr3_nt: TGTGCCAGCAGCTGGAAGCCGGGACAGCTTGAAAAACTGTTTTTT
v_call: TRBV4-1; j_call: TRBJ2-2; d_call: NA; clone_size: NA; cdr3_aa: CASSPGIRNTGELFF; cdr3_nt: TGCGCCAGCAGCCCCGGGATCAGAAACACCGGGGAGCTGTTTTTT
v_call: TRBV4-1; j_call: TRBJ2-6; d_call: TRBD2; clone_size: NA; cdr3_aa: CASSRPSGTGANVLTF; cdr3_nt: TGCGCCAGCAGCCGCCCAAGCGGGACGGGGGCCAACGTCCTGACTTTC
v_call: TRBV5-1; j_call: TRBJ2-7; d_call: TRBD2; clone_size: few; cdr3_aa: CASSLTSGFSYEQYF; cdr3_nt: TGCGCCAGCAGTTTGACTAGCGGATTCTCCTACGAGCAGTACTTC